This TCR beta chain came from a study of a mutant IDH1 vaccine in newly diagnosed glioma. Turning to the study itself: Patients came in for eight vaccinations, in weeks 1, 3, 5, 7, 11, 15, 19 and 23.

In the case of this clone: As yet, its antigen is unknown.

Sequencing was performed with immunoSEQ multiplex PCR; in TCRdb, only in-frame clones are kept and a portion is missing. The repertoire consists of approximately 110,000 clones, with around 90% occurring once and the leading ten covering around 0.61%. CDR3 size: 16 residues. V lost 10 bases, J lost 3 bases, and 14 bases stayed unmatched. Germline V CDR1 and CDR2: SNHLY, FYNNEI. Time point specified: week 11, during vaccination. Topical imiquimod was applied with each vaccine dose, which held 300 ug of mutant IDH1 20-mer peptide. The receptor comes from a woman aged 45 to 65 with glioma. The rearrangement links TRBV2 to TRBJ2-7; 11 nucleotides align to TRBD2. Sequencing was performed on PBMCs, taken from a glioma patient whose treatment included an IDH1 peptide vaccine. This chain's CDR3 is CAIFWGTSGHGYEQYF. The DNA for the CDR3 is TGTGCCATTTTTTGGGGGACTAGCGGACACGGCTACGAGCAGTACTTC. The whole variable domain, remainder taken from reference TRBV2 and TRBJ2-7, is EPEVTQTPSHQVTQMGQEVILRCVPISNHLYFYWYRQILGQKVEFLVSFYNNEISEKSEIFDDQFSVERPDGSNFTLKIRSTKLEDSAMYFCAIFWGTSGHGYEQYFGPGTRLTVT.